These 3 T cell receptor beta chains originate from one sample sequenced in a study of blood T cell repertoires in COVID-19. Some clones are missing from TCRdb's copy, which holds only in-frame ones; the method was immunoSEQ multiplex PCR. The sample lists 80,000 to 100,000 clones, 60% to 85% occurring once. The sample taken for sequencing was peripheral blood. The receptors were gathered from a human donor in a cohort sampled during active COVID-19.

The gene calls are TRBV5-1 and TRBJ2-1; 8 positions agree with TRBD2. With V trimmed by 4 bases and J by 4 bases, 4 bases remained unmatched. The germline V gene has CDR1 SGHRS and CDR2 YFSETQ. The CDR3 has 14 residues. The CDR3 protein is CASSTGGRYNEQFF. The CDR3 region has the DNA TGCGCCAGCAGCACGGGGGGGCGATACAATGAGCAGTTCTTC.

J is TRBJ1-2 and V is TRBV30, with a weak D call TRBD1 (6 bases). The germline CDR1 and CDR2 sequences are GTSNPN and SVGIG (reference sequence). The V and J ends lost 2 bases and 2 bases respectively, with 12 bases between them. This CDR3 is 14 amino acids long. The CDR3 DNA reads TGTGCCTGGAGTCCCCAAACAGGGAACTATGGCTACACCTTC. Its protein is CAWSPQTGNYGYTF.

The chain has TRBV3-1 (or the pseudogene TRBV3-2) and TRBJ1-1; the D gene is possibly TRBD1 (6 bases). From germline, CDR1 is LGHDT and CDR2 YNNKEL (reference sequence). This CDR3 region has 14 residues. Trimming left V 1 base short and J 4 bases short, with 10 bases between. CDR3 bases: TGTGCCAGCAGCCAAGTCACAGGGACCACTGAAGCTTTCTTT. This translates into CASSQVTGTTEAFF.